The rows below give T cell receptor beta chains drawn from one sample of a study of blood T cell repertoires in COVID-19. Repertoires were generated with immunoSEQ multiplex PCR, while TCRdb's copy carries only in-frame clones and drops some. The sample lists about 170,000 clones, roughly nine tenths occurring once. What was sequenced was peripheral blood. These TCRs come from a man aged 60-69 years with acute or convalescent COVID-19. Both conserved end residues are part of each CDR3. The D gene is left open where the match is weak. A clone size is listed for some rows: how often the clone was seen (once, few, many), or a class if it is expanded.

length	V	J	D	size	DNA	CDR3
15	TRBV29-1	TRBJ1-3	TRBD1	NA	TGCAGCGTTGAGTACAACAGGGGGTCTGGAAACACCATATATTTT	CSVEYNRGSGNTIYF
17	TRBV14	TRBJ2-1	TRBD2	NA	TGTGCCAGCAGCCAACGGGGACTAGCGGGAGAAAACAATGAGCAGTTCTTC	CASSQRGLAGENNEQFF
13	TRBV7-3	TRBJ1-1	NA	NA	TGTGCCAGCAGTTCCACACGGAACACTGAAGCTTTCTTT	CASSSTRNTEAFF
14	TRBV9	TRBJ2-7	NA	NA	TGTGCCAGCAGCCCCGGTAGCGGCTCCTACGAGCAGTACTTC	CASSPGSGSYEQYF
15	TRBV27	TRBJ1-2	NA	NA	TGTGCCAGCAGTTTATCCCCGGGAAAGAGCTATGGCTACACCTTC	CASSLSPGKSYGYTF
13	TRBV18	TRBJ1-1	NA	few	TGTGCCAGCTCACCACCGATCAGGGCCGAAGCTTTCTTT	CASSPPIRAEAFF
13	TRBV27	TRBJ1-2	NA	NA	TGTGCCGGAGCTTTGCGGAATTATGTGGACTACACCTTC	CAGALRNYVDYTF
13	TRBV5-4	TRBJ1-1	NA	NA	TGTGCCAGCAGCTTTTACATGAACACTGAAGCTTTCTTT	CASSFYMNTEAFF
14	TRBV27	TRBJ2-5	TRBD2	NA	TGTGCCAGCAGTCGCGGGGGTTGGCAAGAGACCCAGTACTTC	CASSRGGWQETQYF
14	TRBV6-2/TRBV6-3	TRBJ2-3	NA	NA	TGTGCCAGCAGTCGGCCGGGGGGCCTAGATACGCAGTATTTT	CASSRPGGLDTQYF